The 29 T cell receptor beta chains below were found in one sample sequenced in a study of T cells in Graves' hyperthyroidism and ophthalmopathy. TCR beta CDR3 region amplification was performed from RNA transcripts. The HTBI primer set served for first-round RT-PCR of the TCR CDR3. TCRdb reprocessed the multiplex PCR reads via MiXCR and lists one record per CDR3 protein. The profile shows almost 600,000 distinct CDR3 sequences, 46% of them singletons. The specimen sequenced was peripheral blood or thyroid tissue (not recorded which). Receptor source: a woman between 18 and 29 years old with Graves' hyperthyroidism.

Details on this clonotype: This may stem from a read error, because a much larger clone lies one nucleotide away. The V call is TRBV7-3, the J call TRBJ2-2; perhaps TRBD1 as D (6 bases). The germline V gene has CDR1 SGHTA and CDR2 FQGTGA. This CDR3 comprises 15 residues. The CDR3 here is CASSLLPDSTGKLFF. In DNA form, the CDR3 reads TGTGCCAGCAGCTTATTACCGGACAGCACCGGGAAGCTGTTTTTT.

V usage is TRBV20-1 and J usage is TRBJ1-4, with D uncertain. Trimming took off 4 bases at V and 5 bases at J, with 11 bases between the two ends. In germline, CDR1 is DFQATT, CDR2 SNEGSKA (reference sequence). The CDR3 extends over 13 amino acids. This chain's CDR3 is CSAIVPLNEKLFF. The DNA of the CDR3 is TGCAGTGCTATCGTCCCTCTCAATGAAAAACTGTTTTTT.

A few counts support this clonotype. The gene calls are TRBV7-2 and TRBJ2-7; TRBD2 might be the D (6 bases). Trimming took 5 bases from V and 2 from J, leaving 19 bases between them. The CDR3 is 16 amino acids. In germline, CDR1 is SGHTA, CDR2 FQGNSA. The CDR3 sequence: CASSPRGTAYTYEQYF. The CDR3 region has the DNA TGTGCCAGCAGCCCTCGGGGGACTGCCTATACCTACGAGCAGTACTTC.

The chain joins TRBV7-9 to TRBJ2-5, with D perhaps given as TRBD1 or TRBD2 (7 bases each). The germline V and J ends were trimmed by 5 bases and 3 bases, with 13 bases remaining between them. Per the germline V gene, CDR1 is SEHNR and CDR2 is FQNEAQ (reference sequence). This CDR3 has 14 amino acids. The CDR3 reads CASSPGGQKETQYF. The CDR3 bases are TGTGCCAGCAGCCCGGGGGGACAGAAAGAGACCCAGTACTTC.

The chain carries TRBV10-1 and TRBJ1-4, with D possibly TRBD1 on 5 matching bases. Per the germline V gene, CDR1 is WNHNN and CDR2 is SYGVQD (reference sequence). This CDR3 is 14 amino acids long. With 8 bases removed from V and 0 bases from J, the gap between germline ends came to 10 bases. CDR3 region: CASYDSTTNEKLFF. In DNA form, the CDR3 reads TGCGCCAGCTACGACAGCACAACTAATGAAAAACTGTTTTTT.

The V and J genes are TRBV7-8 and TRBJ1-1, with 10 bases matching TRBD1. CDR1 is SGHVS and CDR2 is FQNEAQ in the germline V gene. This CDR3 has 13 amino acids. Here the CDR3 reads CARDGTGDTEAFF. As DNA, the CDR3 is TGTGCTAGAGATGGGACAGGGGACACTGAAGCTTTCTTT.

The table lists this clonotype with many counts. The rearrangement links TRBV15 to TRBJ1-6; D call uncertain. CDR1 is LNHNV, CDR2 YYDKDF, per germline (reference sequence). The ends were cut back, 0 bases at V and 8 bases at J, with 17 bases in the middle. The CDR3 is 17 residues long. CDR3 protein: CATSREVKGSGYSPLHF. CDR3 nucleotides: TGTGCCACCAGCAGAGAGGTGAAGGGCAGCGGGTATTCACCCCTCCACTTT.

The chain uses TRBV12-3 or TRBV12-4 and TRBJ2-7; tentatively, D is TRBD2 (6 bases). The CDR3 length is 15 residues. V lost 5 bases to trimming and J lost 7 bases, with 21 bases between them. The CDR3 DNA sequence: TGTGCCAGCAGTGTAACGGACTACGGAGACAATGAGCAGTACTTC. Translation: CASSVTDYGDNEQYF.

DNA for the CDR3: TGTGCCAGCAGCGAGGACAGGGGTTTATACACTGAAGCTTTCTTT. Its translation: CASSEDRGLYTEAFF. The chain couples TRBV7-9 to TRBJ1-1, with 9 bases identical to TRBD1. The CDR3 consists of 15 residues. Trimming cost V 5 bases and J 3 bases; bases outside gene matches: 7. In germline, CDR1 is SEHNR, CDR2 FQNEAQ (reference sequence).

This clonotype came up many times. This chain uses TRBV9 with TRBJ1-3; a weak D match, TRBD1 (5 bases). The V end lost 4 bases, the J end lost 2 bases, and 13 bases lay between the germline ends. This CDR3 has 15 residues. CDR1 and CDR2 (germline): SGDLS, YYNGEE. The CDR3 nucleotides are TGTGCCAGCAGCCCCCCCGGGACTCCTGGAAACACCATATATTTT. Translation: CASSPPGTPGNTIYF.

This clonotype was seen just once. V and J are TRBV20-1 and TRBJ2-4, with 11 nucleotides matching TRBD2. Germline CDR1 and CDR2: DFQATT and SNEGSKA (reference sequence). The trim removed 1 base at V and 13 bases at J, leaving 0 bases unmatched. The CDR3 is made up of 11 amino acids. The CDR3 is CSARGLAGQYF. In DNA form, the CDR3 reads TGCAGTGCTAGAGGACTAGCGGGACAGTACTTC.

V and J are TRBV29-1 and TRBJ2-7, with TRBD2 matching 10 bases. This CDR3 has 15 residues. Trimming removed 2 bases from V and 0 bases from J; junction bases left unmatched: 4. Germline CDR1 reads SQVTM; CDR2 reads ANQGSEA. CDR3 DNA: TGCAGCGTTGAACCGGCTAGCGGGGGCTCCTACGAGCAGTACTTC. Its protein product is CSVEPASGGSYEQYF.

In this sample, this clonotype turned up a few times. This may stem from a read error, because a much larger clone lies one nucleotide away. The rearrangement uses TRBV7-2 and TRBJ2-5; D tentatively reads TRBD1 or TRBD2 (5 bases each). V lost 3 bases and J lost 2, with 10 bases in between. The length of the CDR3 is 14 residues. CDR1 and CDR2 from the germline V gene are SGHTA and FQGNSA. The CDR3 sequence: CASSLGRPQETQYF. The CDR3 DNA sequence: TGTGCCAGCAGCTTGGGACGGCCTCAAGAGACCCAGTACTTC.

Many counts were recorded for this clonotype. The CDR3 coding sequence is TGCAGTGTTCAGTACACCCACGAGCAGTACTTC. It encodes CSVQYTHEQYF. This sequence joins TRBV20-1 and TRBJ2-7; D gene ambiguous. The CDR3 totals 11 residues. The germline V gene encodes CDR1 DFQATT and CDR2 SNEGSKA (reference sequence). Between the trimmed V and J ends, which lost 7 bases and 5 bases, there was a span of 12 bases.

This clonotype came up a few times. The chain couples TRBV7-2 to TRBJ1-3; possibly TRBD1 for D (5 bases). V shed 5 bases and J shed 4 bases, with 18 bases lying between them. This CDR3 spans 16 amino acids. Germline CDR1 and CDR2: SGHTA and FQGNSA. In DNA form, the CDR3 reads TGTGCCAGCAGCAAGGGACGTGGGTCAGGAGGAAACACCATATATTTT. Encoded protein: CASSKGRGSGGNTIYF.

This clonotype was recorded at least ten times. The gene calls are TRBV7-8 and TRBJ1-1, with 8 nucleotides matching TRBD1. The CDR3 sequence is 14 residues long. J was trimmed by 4 bases and V by 4 bases; bases with no gene match: 5. CDR1 and CDR2 from the germline V gene are SGHVS and FQNEAQ. The CDR3 bases are TGTGCCAGCAGCTCGTCGACAGGGGCCACTGAAGCTTTCTTT. Translation: CASSSSTGATEAFF.

The chain couples TRBV7-9 to TRBJ1-5, with 7 bases fitting TRBD1. V shed 4 bases and J 11 bases; nucleotides not matched to a gene: 11. Germline V gene sequence: CDR1 SEHNR, CDR2 FQNEAQ (reference sequence). The CDR3 totals 14 residues. DNA of the CDR3: TGTGCCAGCAGCTCGTCAGGGGGGCAAGAGACCCAGCATTTT. Residues: CASSSSGGQETQHF.

Many counts were recorded for this clonotype. In nucleotides, the CDR3 is TGTGCCACCAGTGGCGGCAGGGCAGGGTTCTACGAGCAGTACTTC. Protein: CATSGGRAGFYEQYF. The chain recombines TRBV24-1 with TRBJ2-7, with D perhaps TRBD1 (5 bases). Germline CDR1 and CDR2: KGHDR and SFDVKD. The CDR3 totals 15 residues. Trimming removed 5 bases at V and 3 bases at J, with 16 bases between.

To note about this clonotype: The germline gene is not matched at one end of the junction; a read error may be the cause. The chain employs TRBV10-2 and TRBJ2-7, with D possibly matching TRBD2 (5 bases). The CDR3 extends over 14 amino acids. Germline CDR1 reads WSHSY; CDR2 reads SAAADI. In nucleotides, the CDR3 is TGCGCCAGCAGTGAGTACGGGAACACCGGGGAGCTGTACTTC. Translating it yields CASSEYGNTGELYF.

This clonotype has ten or more counts. The chain uses TRBV9 and TRBJ1-5; no reliable D call. Per germline, CDR1 SGDLS and CDR2 YYNGEE. V lost 5 bases and J lost 5, with 11 bases in between. The CDR3 spans 13 residues. CDR3 protein: CASSPDDYQPQHF. The CDR3 DNA reads as TGTGCCAGCAGTCCGGACGATTATCAGCCCCAGCATTTT.

This clonotype appeared many times. The rearrangement uses TRBV10-3 and TRBJ2-7, with D possibly called TRBD1 or TRBD2 (6 bases each). Germline loops: CDR1 ENHRY, CDR2 SYGVKD. Trimming took off 0 bases at V and 4 bases at J, with 28 bases between the two ends. The CDR3 is made up of 20 amino acids. The DNA for the CDR3 is TGTGCCATCAGTGAGTCAGAGTGGGCAGGGGAGAGGACTAAATTTTACGAGCAGTACTTC. Residues: CAISESEWAGERTKFYEQYF.

Ten or more counts support this clonotype. The rearrangement joins TRBV11-1 to TRBJ1-1; unclear D gene. Germline V gene data show CDR1 as SGHAT and CDR2 as FQDESV (reference sequence). Trimming shortened V by 6 bases and J by 2 bases, and 10 bases separated the two germline ends. CDR3 length: 13 residues. CDR3 sequence: CASSARANTEAFF. CDR3 sequence (DNA): TGTGCCAGCAGTGCTAGGGCTAACACTGAAGCTTTCTTT.

This chain uses TRBV29-1 with TRBJ1-4; 9 bases are a match to TRBD1. This CDR3 is built from 19 residues. V was pared by 6 bases and J by 6 bases, with 23 bases of the junction left unmatched. Germline V CDR1 and CDR2: SQVTM, ANQGSEA. The CDR3 reads CSVEGDGWTGALRDEKLFF. The CDR3 DNA sequence: TGCAGCGTGGAGGGGGACGGGTGGACAGGGGCACTTCGGGATGAAAAACTGTTTTTT.

This sequence joins TRBV5-8 and TRBJ1-2; D gene ambiguous. V was shortened by 4 bases and J by 2 bases, with 12 bases between the two germline ends. This CDR3 comprises 14 residues. CDR1 and CDR2 from the germline V gene are SGHTS and YDEGEE. CDR3 nucleotides: TGTGCCAGCAGCCCATGGACGGGGAACTATGGCTACACCTTC. It translates to CASSPWTGNYGYTF.

The chain has TRBV3-1 and TRBJ2-7; 8 nucleotides line up with TRBD2. Looked up from germline, CDR1 is LGHDT and CDR2 is YNNKEL (reference sequence). V was pared by 4 bases and J by 2 bases, with 7 bases of the junction left unmatched. The CDR3 is 15 residues long. The CDR3 reads CASSPTSGRPYEQYF. The CDR3 bases are TGTGCCAGCAGCCCAACTAGCGGTCGTCCCTACGAGCAGTACTTC.

This clonotype was counted many times. The rearrangement uses TRBV12-3 or TRBV12-4 and TRBJ1-5; 9 nucleotides match TRBD1. The V gene end was trimmed by 5 bases and the J gene end by 2 bases; junction bases not matched to a gene: 4. CDR3 length: 15 amino acids. The CDR3 sequence is CASSDRDRGNQPQHF. The CDR3, as DNA: TGTGCCAGCAGTGACCGGGACAGGGGCAATCAGCCCCAGCATTTT.

This clonotype appeared a single time. The rearrangement joins TRBV7-2 to TRBJ2-6; D is unclear. Germline V CDR1 and CDR2: SGHTA, FQGNSA. CDR3 length: 17 amino acids. Between the trimmed V and J ends, which lost 8 bases and 0 bases, there was a span of 17 bases. The CDR3 nucleotides are TGTGCCAGCGGCCAAGATGGTAGTGCCTCTGGGGCCAACGTCCTGACTTTC. Its protein product is CASGQDGSASGANVLTF.

This clonotype was seen repeatedly, ten times or more. J is TRBJ1-2 and V is TRBV27; D unclear. Germline V gene data show CDR1 as MNHEY and CDR2 as SMNVEV (reference sequence). Trimming left V 4 bases short and J 10 bases short, with 13 bases between. The CDR3 covers 12 residues. The CDR3 sequence is CASSSPPGAYTF. The CDR3 bases are TGTGCCAGCAGTTCTCCTCCTGGTGCCTACACCTTC.

This clonotype has a count of ten or more. The rearrangement links TRBV2 to TRBJ1-1; 9 bases are a match to TRBD1. The V segment lost 7 bases and the J segment 1 base; nucleotides outside the gene matches: 7. This CDR3 is built from 15 residues. Germline V gene sequence: CDR1 SNHLY, CDR2 FYNNEI. The CDR3 here is CASTAVGQGNTEAFF. The CDR3 nucleotides are TGTGCCAGCACCGCCGTGGGACAGGGGAACACTGAAGCTTTCTTT.